The 10 T cell receptor beta chains reported below all come from one sample, sequenced in a study of blood T cell repertoires in COVID-19. Libraries were prepared by immunoSEQ multiplex PCR; TCRdb keeps only in-frame clonotypes and omits some of them. The sample yields over 60,000 clones, about 78% seen once. The sequencing input was peripheral blood. The receptors here all came from an elderly woman with acute or convalescent COVID-19.

This chain connects TRBV2 to TRBJ2-3; D possibly corresponds to TRBD1 (6 bases). Per germline, CDR1 SNHLY and CDR2 FYNNEI. CDR3 size: 14 residues. Deletions cut 6 bases from V and 5 bases from J, with 15 bases between. The CDR3 DNA reads as TGTGCCAGCAGCAGAGGGGGACCCGAAGATACGCAGTATTTT. Translation: CASSRGGPEDTQYF.

This clone was picked up one time. This chain uses TRBV6-5 with TRBJ1-6; possible D gene TRBD1, 5 bases. Germline CDR1 reads MNHEY; CDR2 reads SVGAGI. The CDR3 has 13 amino acids. V shed 6 bases and J shed 9 bases, with 12 bases lying between them. CDR3 in amino acids: CASSPREGSPLHF. CDR3 coding DNA: TGTGCCAGCAGCCCCAGGGAAGGTTCACCCCTCCACTTT.

The chain uses TRBV28 and TRBJ1-2; no clear D. CDR1 is MDHEN, CDR2 SYDVKM, per germline. Trimming took off 5 bases at V and 0 bases at J, with 16 bases between the two ends. CDR3 length: 16 amino acids. CDR3 bases: TGTGCCAGCAGTCCAGGCGCCATCTCAGCTAACTATGGCTACACCTTC. This gives the protein CASSPGAISANYGYTF.

The chain is built from TRBV5-6 and TRBJ1-5; D call uncertain. The germline gives CDR1 SGHDT, CDR2 YYEEEE. V gave up 4 bases and J gave up 11 bases, with 13 bases separating them. The CDR3 consists of 12 residues. Here the CDR3 reads CASSRRTGTQHF. CDR3 bases: TGTGCCAGCAGCCGCCGGACCGGGACCCAGCATTTT.

The gene calls are TRBV18 and TRBJ2-3, with D hard to call. The CDR3 runs 14 residues. V was pared by 4 bases and J by 0 bases, with 8 bases between. CDR1 is KGHSH, CDR2 LQKENI, per germline. The CDR3 bases are TGTGCCAGCTCACTAGCTTTTAGCACAGATACGCAGTATTTT. This encodes CASSLAFSTDTQYF.

The J gene is TRBJ2-2, the V gene TRBV7-3; D gene uncertain. The V and J ends lost 2 bases and 3 bases respectively, with 13 bases between them. The CDR3 has 16 amino acids. Germline V CDR1 and CDR2: SGHTA, FQGTGA. This CDR3 reads CASSLGDLRDTGELFF. The CDR3 DNA follows: TGTGCCAGCAGCTTAGGAGACCTCCGGGACACCGGGGAGCTGTTTTTT. Full variable domain (missing parts from reference TRBV7-3 and TRBJ2-2): GAGVSQTPSNKVTEKGKYVELRCDPISGHTALYWYRQSLGQGPEFLIYFQGTGAADDSGLPNDRFFAVRPEGSVSTLKIQRTERGDSAVYLCASSLGDLRDTGELFFGEGSRLTVL.

The chain couples TRBV7-9 to TRBJ1-2; TRBD1 matches 11 bases. V was pared by 7 bases and J by 0 bases, with 7 bases of the junction left unmatched. The V gene's germline CDR1 is SEHNR and CDR2 FQNEAQ (reference sequence). This CDR3 contains 16 residues. Written as DNA, the CDR3 is TGTGCCAGCACCCGGACAGGGGGCTTTACTAACTATGGCTACACCTTC. It codes for CASTRTGGFTNYGYTF.

This clone was detected only a few times. J is TRBJ2-3 and V is TRBV28; no clear D gene. The V gene's germline CDR1 is MDHEN and CDR2 SYDVKM. The CDR3 is 15 residues long. Trimming pared 4 bases from V and 2 bases from J, leaving 13 bases between. CDR3 residues: CASSSAAIHTDTQYF. The CDR3 DNA reads TGTGCCAGCAGTTCCGCGGCGATACACACAGATACGCAGTATTTT.

The rearrangement links TRBV9 to TRBJ2-7, with 9 nucleotides matching TRBD2. The trim removed 4 bases at V and 6 bases at J, leaving 14 bases unmatched. This CDR3 is built from 16 residues. Germline CDR1 reads SGDLS; CDR2 reads YYNGEE. CDR3 amino acids: CASSPQGGTSSSEQYF. CDR3 in DNA: TGTGCCAGCAGCCCCCAGGGGGGGACTAGCTCTAGCGAGCAGTACTTC.

V and J are TRBV20-1 and TRBJ2-2; 9 bases align to TRBD2. Trimming at V came to 3 bases and at J to 2 bases, leaving 4 bases not matched to a gene. CDR1 and CDR2 (germline): DFQATT, SNEGSKA (reference sequence). CDR3 size: 15 residues. This CDR3 reads CSASPLAGNTGELFF. CDR3 coding DNA: TGCAGTGCTAGTCCCCTAGCGGGAAACACCGGGGAGCTGTTTTTT.